This record concerns one T cell receptor (beta chain) sequence. Trimming left V 0 bases short and J 2 bases short, with 10 bases between. CDR1 MNHEY and CDR2 SVGEGT come from the germline V gene. CDR3 length: 15 amino acids. It was approximately 10 milliliters of peripheral blood that were drawn from each donor. There were at least 5.5 micrograms of total RNA extracted from every sample. Together with a sample-barcoded 5' primer, a J-beta primer mix was included in a second PCR lasting about 7 to 11 cycles. Carrying 12 random nucleotides, a template-switch adaptor labeled each individual cDNA molecule. A single record per CDR3 protein comes from TCRdb applying MiXCR to the 5' RACE reads. The table records roughly 800,000 distinct CDR3 sequences, around 25% of them present only once. The sample comes from a study of blood T cells in healthy people across ages. In addition, the sample was reused for a study of T cells of mothers and their children.

Sequencing was done on a sample of blood. The chain employs TRBV6-2 or TRBV6-3 and TRBJ1-1; D call uncertain. This clonotype was obtained from a boy aged 10-17 years in good health. DNA for the CDR3: TGTGCCAGCAGTTACTCGGGAAGGACCAACACTGAAGCTTTCTTT. It encodes CASSYSGRTNTEAFF.